The next 8 T cell receptor beta chains were all read from a single sample in a study of T cells expressing NK-cell markers. Each CDR3 protein gets one entry in TCRdb, which reprocessed the 5' RACE reads and gives no DNA. The data include 350,000 to 450,000 distinct CDR3 sequences; the top ten clones carry roughly 5.2%. Specimen: blood T cells: a sorted CD56 or NKG2C T cell subset, CD4+ or CD8+ T cells, or bulk PBMC T cells (not recorded which). The source is a man aged 18-70 years in good health.

The chain carries TRBV12-3 or TRBV12-4 and TRBJ1-1. The CDR3 is made up of 14 amino acids. The CDR3 sequence: CASSSLGKGTEAFF.

V gene TRBV2 combines with J gene TRBJ2-7. The CDR3 runs to 16 residues. From germline, CDR1 is SNHLY and CDR2 FYNNEI. The chain's CDR3 is CASSEGISILSYEQYF.

V gene TRBV23-1 combines with J gene TRBJ2-1; TCRdb returns TRBD1, unconfirmable since there is no DNA. TRBV23-1 belongs to the ORF category, with a function that is uncertain. CDR3 size: 16 residues. The CDR3 loop reads CASSQSKGGSYNEQFF.

The genes are TRBV3-1 and TRBJ2-1. This CDR3 has 15 amino acids. Germline V gene data show CDR1 as LGHDT and CDR2 as YNNKEL (reference sequence). The CDR3 sequence: CASSQFVHWDNEQFF.

The chain recombines TRBV20-1 with TRBJ1-2; TCRdb's D call, TRBD1, is unchecked because there is no DNA. The V gene's germline CDR1 is DFQATT and CDR2 SNEGSKA (reference sequence). This CDR3 is built from 14 residues. The CDR3 loop is CSASLSGTVYGYTF.

The V call is TRBV5-1, the J call TRBJ2-3; TCRdb's D call, TRBD2, is unchecked because there is no DNA. CDR3 length equals 15 residues. Germline-derived CDR1 and CDR2 are SGHRS and YFSETQ. The CDR3 reads CASSSQSSGVDTQYF.

This CDR3 reads CASSVGAGERQYF. The V call is TRBV9, the J call TRBJ2-7; TCRdb's D gene call, TRBD1, goes unchecked for lack of DNA. Germline CDR1 reads SGDLS; CDR2 reads YYNGEE. CDR3 length equals 13 residues.

This chain links TRBV16 with TRBJ2-4. The CDR3 contains 15 residues. Germline V gene lookup returns CDR1 KGHSY and CDR2 FQNENV. CDR3 in amino acids: CASSQSVVAKNIQYF.